The text below deals with one T cell receptor beta chain. This entry belongs to a study of cytomegalovirus exposure and HLA in healthy donors. The trim removed 2 bases at V and 4 bases at J, leaving 3 bases unmatched. Per the germline V gene, CDR1 is SGHVS and CDR2 is FQNEAQ. The CDR3 sequence is 15 residues long. The primer mix had 60 Vbeta and 13 Jbeta primers. Sequencing used immunoSEQ multiplex PCR; TCRdb keeps in-frame clones, though not all of them. The sample has about 89,000 clones; roughly 80% are singletons. The chain uses TRBV7-8 and TRBJ1-3, with TRBD1 matching 9 bases. Sequencing input: PBMCs. This clonotype was sampled from a man younger than 45 in good health and CMV-seronegative. CDR3 nucleotide sequence: TGTGCCAGCAGCTTATGGGACAGGGTCGGAAACACCATATATTTT. Protein sequence: CASSLWDRVGNTIYF.